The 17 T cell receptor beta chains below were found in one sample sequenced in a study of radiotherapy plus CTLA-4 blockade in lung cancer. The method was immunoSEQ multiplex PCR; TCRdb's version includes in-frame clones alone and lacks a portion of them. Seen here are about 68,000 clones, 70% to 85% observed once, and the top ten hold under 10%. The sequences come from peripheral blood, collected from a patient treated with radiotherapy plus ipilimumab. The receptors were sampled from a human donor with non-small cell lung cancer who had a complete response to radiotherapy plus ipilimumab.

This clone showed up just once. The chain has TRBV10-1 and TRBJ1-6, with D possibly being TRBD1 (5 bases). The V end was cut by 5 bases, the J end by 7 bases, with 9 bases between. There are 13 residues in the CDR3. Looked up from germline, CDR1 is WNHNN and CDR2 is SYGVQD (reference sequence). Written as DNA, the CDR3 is TGCGCCAGCAGTCGTGACAGAAATTCACCCCTCCACTTT. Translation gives CASSRDRNSPLHF.

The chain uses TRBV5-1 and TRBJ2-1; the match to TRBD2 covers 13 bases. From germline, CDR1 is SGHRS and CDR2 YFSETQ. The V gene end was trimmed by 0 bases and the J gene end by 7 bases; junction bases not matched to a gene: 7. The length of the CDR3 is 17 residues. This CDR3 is CASSLELAGGRGNEQFF. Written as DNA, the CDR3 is TGCGCCAGCAGCTTGGAACTAGCGGGAGGGCGAGGGAATGAGCAGTTCTTC. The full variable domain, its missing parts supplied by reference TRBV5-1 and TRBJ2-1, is KAGVTQTPRYLIKTRGQQVTLSCSPISGHRSVSWYQQTPGQGLQFLFEYFSETQRNKGNFPGRFSGRQFSNSRSEMNVSTLELGDSALYLCASSLELAGGRGNEQFFGPGTRLTVL.

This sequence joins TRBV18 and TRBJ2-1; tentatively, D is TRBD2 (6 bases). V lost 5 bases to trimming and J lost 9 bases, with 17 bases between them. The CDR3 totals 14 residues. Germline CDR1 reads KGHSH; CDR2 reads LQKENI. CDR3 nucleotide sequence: TGTGCCAGCTCAGCCTCGGAGGGTGTCACTGAGCAGTTCTTC. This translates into CASSASEGVTEQFF.

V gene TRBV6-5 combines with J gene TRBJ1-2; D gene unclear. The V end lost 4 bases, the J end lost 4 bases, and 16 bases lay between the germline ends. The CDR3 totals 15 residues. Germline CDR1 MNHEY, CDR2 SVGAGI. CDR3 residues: CASSFAGRYLYGYTF. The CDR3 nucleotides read TGTGCCAGCAGTTTCGCCGGGAGGTATCTCTATGGCTACACCTTC.

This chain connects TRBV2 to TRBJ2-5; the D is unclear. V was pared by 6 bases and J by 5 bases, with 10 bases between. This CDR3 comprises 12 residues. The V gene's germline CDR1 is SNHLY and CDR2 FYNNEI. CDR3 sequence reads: CASRIVLETQYF. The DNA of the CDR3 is TGTGCCAGCAGAATAGTGTTGGAGACCCAGTACTTC.

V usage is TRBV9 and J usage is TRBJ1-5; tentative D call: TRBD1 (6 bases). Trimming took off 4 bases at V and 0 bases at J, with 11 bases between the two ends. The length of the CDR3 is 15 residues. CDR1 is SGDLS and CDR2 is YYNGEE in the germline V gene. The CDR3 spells CASSLAGDSNQPQHF. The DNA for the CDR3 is TGTGCCAGCAGCCTAGCAGGGGATAGCAATCAGCCCCAGCATTTT.

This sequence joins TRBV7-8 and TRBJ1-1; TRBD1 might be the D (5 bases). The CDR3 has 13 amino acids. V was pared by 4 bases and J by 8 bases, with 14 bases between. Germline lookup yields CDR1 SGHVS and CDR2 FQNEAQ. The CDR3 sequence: CASSSGAGLEAFF. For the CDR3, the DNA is TGTGCCAGCAGCTCTGGGGCGGGTTTGGAAGCTTTCTTT.

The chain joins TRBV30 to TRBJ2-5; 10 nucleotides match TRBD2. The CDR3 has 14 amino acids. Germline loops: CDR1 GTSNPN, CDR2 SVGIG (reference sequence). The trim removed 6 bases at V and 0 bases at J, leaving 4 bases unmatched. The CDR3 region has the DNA TGTGCCTGCCATAGCGGGGGGTACCAAGAGACCCAGTACTTC. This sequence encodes CACHSGGYQETQYF.

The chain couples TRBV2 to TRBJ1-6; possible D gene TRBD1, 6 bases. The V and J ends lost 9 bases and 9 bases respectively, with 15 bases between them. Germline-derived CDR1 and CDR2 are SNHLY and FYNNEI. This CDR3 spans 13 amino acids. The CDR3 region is CARRRGSGSPLHF. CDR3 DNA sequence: TGTGCCAGAAGGAGGGGGAGCGGTTCACCCCTCCACTTT.

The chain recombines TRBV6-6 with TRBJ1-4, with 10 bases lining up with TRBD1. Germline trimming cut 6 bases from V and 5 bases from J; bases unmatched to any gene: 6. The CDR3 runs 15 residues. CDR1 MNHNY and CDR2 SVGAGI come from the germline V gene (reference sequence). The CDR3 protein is CASRSDRGLNEKLFF. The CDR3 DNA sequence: TGTGCCAGCAGATCCGACAGGGGGCTGAATGAAAAACTGTTTTTT.

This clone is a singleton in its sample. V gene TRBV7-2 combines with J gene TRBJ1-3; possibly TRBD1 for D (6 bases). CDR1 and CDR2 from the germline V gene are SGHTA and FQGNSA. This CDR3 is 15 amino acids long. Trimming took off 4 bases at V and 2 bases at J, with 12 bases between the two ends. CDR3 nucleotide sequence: TGTGCCAGCAGCTCCCCCGGGGGGCCTGGAAACACCATATATTTT. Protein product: CASSSPGGPGNTIYF. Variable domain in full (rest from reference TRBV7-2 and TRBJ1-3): GAGVSQSPSNKVTEKGKDVELRCDPISGHTALYWYRQSLGQGLEFLIYFQGNSAPDKSGLPSDRFSAERTGGSVSTLTIQRTQQEDSAVYLCASSSPGGPGNTIYFGEGSWLTVV.

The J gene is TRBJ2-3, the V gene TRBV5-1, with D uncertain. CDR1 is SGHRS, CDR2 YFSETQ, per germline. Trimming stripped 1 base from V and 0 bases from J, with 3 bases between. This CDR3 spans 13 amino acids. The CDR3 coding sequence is TGCGCCAGCAGCTTGTACAGCACAGATACGCAGTATTTT. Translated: CASSLYSTDTQYF.

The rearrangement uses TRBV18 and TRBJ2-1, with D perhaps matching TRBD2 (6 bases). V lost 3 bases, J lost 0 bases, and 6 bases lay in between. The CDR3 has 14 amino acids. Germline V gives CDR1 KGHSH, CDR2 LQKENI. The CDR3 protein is CASSPRGSYNEQFF. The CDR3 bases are TGTGCCAGCTCACCGCGGGGCTCCTACAATGAGCAGTTCTTC.

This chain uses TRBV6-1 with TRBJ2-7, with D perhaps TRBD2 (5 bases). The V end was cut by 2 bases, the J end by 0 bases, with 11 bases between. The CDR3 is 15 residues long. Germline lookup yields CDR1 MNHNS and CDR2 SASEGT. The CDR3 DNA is TGTGCCAGCAGTGAACCGGGGAGTTCCTCCTACGAGCAGTACTTC. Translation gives CASSEPGSSSYEQYF.

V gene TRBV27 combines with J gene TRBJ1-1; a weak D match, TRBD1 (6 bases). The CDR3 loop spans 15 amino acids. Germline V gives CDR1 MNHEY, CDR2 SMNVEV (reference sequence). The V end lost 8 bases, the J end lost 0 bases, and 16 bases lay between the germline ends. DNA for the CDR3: TGTGCCAGCGGTATTCCGGGACATATGAACACTGAAGCTTTCTTT. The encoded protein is CASGIPGHMNTEAFF.

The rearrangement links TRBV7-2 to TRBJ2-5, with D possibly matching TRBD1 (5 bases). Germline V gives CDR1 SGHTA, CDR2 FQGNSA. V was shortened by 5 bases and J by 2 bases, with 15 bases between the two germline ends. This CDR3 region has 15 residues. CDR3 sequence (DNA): TGTGCCAGCAGCCCCATCAGAAGACAGCAAGAGACCCAGTACTTC. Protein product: CASSPIRRQQETQYF.

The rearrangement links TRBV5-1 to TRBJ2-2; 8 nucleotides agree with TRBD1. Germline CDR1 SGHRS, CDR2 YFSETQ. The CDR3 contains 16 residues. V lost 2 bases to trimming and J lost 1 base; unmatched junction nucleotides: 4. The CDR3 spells CASSFRTGRNTGELFF. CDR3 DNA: TGCGCCAGCAGCTTCAGGACAGGGCGGAACACCGGGGAGCTGTTTTTT. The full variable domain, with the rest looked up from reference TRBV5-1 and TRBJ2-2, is KAGVTQTPRYLIKTRGQQVTLSCSPISGHRSVSWYQQTPGQGLQFLFEYFSETQRNKGNFPGRFSGRQFSNSRSEMNVSTLELGDSALYLCASSFRTGRNTGELFFGEGSRLTVL.